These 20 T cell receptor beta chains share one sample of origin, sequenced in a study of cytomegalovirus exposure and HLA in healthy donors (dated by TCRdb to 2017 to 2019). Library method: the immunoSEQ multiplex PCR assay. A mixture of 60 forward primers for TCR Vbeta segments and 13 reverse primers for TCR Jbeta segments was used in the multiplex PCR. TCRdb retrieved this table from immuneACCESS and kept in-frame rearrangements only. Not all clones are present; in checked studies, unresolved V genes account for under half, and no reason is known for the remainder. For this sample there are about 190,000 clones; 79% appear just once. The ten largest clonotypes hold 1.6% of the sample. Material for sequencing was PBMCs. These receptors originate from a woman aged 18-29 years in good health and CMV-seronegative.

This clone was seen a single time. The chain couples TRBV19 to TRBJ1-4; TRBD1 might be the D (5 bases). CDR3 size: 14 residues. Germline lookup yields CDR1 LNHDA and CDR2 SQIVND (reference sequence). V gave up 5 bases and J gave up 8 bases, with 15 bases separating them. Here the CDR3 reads CASSVPTDIEKLFF. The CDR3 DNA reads TGTGCCAGTAGTGTTCCCACGGACATCGAAAAACTGTTTTTT.

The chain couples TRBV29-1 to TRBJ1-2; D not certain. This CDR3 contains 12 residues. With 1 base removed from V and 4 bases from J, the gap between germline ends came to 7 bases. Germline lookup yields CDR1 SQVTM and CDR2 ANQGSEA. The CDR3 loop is CSVEGRSYGYTF. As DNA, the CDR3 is TGCAGCGTTGAAGGCCGGTCCTATGGCTACACCTTC.

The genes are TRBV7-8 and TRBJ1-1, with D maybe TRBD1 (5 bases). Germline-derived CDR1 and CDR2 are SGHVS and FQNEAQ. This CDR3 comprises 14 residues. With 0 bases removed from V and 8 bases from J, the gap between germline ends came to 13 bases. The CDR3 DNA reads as TGTGCCAGCAGCTTAGCGTCCGATGGGGCAGAAGCTTTCTTT. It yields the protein CASSLASDGAEAFF.

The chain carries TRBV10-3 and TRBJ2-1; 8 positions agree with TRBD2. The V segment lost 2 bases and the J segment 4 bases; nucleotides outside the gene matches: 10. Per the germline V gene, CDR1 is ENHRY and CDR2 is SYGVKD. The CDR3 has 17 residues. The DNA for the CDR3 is TGTGCCATCAGTGAGAAGTTTTCGGGAGGGGGATACAATGAGCAGTTCTTC. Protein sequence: CAISEKFSGGGYNEQFF.

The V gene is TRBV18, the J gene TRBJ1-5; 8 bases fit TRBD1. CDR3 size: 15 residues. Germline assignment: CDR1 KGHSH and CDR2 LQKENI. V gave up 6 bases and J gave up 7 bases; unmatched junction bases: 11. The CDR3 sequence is CASSFGQGGFQPQHF. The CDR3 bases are TGTGCCAGCTCGTTCGGACAGGGTGGGTTCCAGCCCCAGCATTTT.

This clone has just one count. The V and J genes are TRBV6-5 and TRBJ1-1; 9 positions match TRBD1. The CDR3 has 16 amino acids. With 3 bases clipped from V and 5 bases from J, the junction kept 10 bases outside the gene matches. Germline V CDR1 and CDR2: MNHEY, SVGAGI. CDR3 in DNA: TGTGCCAGCAGTTATGGGGGGGACAGGGTGGGAACTGAAGCTTTCTTT. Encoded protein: CASSYGGDRVGTEAFF.

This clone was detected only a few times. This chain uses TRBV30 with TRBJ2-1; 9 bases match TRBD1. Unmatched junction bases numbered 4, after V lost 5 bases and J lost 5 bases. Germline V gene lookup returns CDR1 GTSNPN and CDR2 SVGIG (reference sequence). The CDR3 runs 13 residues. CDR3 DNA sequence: TGTGCCTGGGGGACAGGGATCAACAATGAGCAGTTCTTC. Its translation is CAWGTGINNEQFF.

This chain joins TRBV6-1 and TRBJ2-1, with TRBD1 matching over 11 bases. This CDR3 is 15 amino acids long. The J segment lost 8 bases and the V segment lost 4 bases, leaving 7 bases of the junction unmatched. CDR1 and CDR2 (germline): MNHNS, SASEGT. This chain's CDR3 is CASSGGQGVSHEQFF. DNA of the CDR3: TGTGCCAGCAGTGGGGGACAGGGGGTTAGCCATGAGCAGTTCTTC.

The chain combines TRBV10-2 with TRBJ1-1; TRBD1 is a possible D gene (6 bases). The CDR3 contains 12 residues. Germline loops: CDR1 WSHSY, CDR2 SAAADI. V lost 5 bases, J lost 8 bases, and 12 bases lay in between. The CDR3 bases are TGCGCCAGCAGTTCACAGGGCCAAGAAGCTTTCTTT. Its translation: CASSSQGQEAFF.

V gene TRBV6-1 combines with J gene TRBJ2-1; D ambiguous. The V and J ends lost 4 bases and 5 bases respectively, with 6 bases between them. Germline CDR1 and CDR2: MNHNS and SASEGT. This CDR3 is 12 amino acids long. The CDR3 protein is CASSARNNEQFF. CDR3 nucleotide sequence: TGTGCCAGCAGTGCCAGGAACAATGAGCAGTTCTTC.

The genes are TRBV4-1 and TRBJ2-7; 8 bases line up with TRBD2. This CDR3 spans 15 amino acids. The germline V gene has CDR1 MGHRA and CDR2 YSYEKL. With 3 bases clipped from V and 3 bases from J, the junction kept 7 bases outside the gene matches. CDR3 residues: CASSQTGGGNYEQYF. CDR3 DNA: TGCGCCAGCAGCCAGACGGGGGGGGGCAACTACGAGCAGTACTTC.

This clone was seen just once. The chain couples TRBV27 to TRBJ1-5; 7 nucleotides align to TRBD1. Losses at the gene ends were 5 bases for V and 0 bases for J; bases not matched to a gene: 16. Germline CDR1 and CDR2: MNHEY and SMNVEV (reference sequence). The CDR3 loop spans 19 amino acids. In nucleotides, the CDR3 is TGTGCCAGCAGTGAGCGGCCCGGGACAGAATCTTATAGCAATCAGCCCCAGCATTTT. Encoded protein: CASSERPGTESYSNQPQHF.

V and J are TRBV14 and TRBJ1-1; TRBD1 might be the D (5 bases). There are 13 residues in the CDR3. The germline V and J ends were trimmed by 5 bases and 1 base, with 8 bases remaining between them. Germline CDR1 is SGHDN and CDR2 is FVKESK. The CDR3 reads CASSAQGNTEAFF. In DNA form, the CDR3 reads TGTGCCAGCAGCGCCCAGGGGAACACTGAAGCTTTCTTT. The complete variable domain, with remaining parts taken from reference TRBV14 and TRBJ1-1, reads EAGVTQFPSHSVIEKGQTVTLRCDPISGHDNLYWYRRVMGKEIKFLLHFVKESKQDESGMPNNRFLAERTGGTYSTLKVQPAELEDSGVYFCASSAQGNTEAFFGQGTRLTVV.

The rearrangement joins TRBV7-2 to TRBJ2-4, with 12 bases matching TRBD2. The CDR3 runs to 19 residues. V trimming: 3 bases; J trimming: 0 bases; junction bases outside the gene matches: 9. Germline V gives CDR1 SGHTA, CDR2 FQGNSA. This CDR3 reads CASSLQGGLAGQAKNIQYF. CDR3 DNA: TGTGCCAGCAGCTTGCAGGGAGGACTAGCGGGACAAGCCAAAAACATTCAGTACTTC.

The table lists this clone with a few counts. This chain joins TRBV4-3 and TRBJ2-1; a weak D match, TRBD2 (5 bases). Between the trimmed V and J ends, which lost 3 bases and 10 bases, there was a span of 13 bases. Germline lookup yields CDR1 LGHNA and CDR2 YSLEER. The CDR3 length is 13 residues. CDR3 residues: CASSQATSREQFF. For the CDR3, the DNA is TGCGCCAGCAGCCAGGCCACTAGTCGCGAGCAGTTCTTC.

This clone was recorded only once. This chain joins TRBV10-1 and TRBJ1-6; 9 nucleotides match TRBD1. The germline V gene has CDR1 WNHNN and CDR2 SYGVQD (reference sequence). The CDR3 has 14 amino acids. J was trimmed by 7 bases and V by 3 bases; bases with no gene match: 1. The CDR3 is CASSEGTGNSPLHF. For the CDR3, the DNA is TGCGCCAGCAGTGAAGGGACAGGGAATTCACCCCTCCACTTT.

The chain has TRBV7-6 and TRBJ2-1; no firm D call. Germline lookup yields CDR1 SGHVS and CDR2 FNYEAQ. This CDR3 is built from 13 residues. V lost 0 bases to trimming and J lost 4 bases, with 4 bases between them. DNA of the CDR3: TGTGCCAGCAGCTTAGCTCCATACAATGAGCAGTTCTTC. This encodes CASSLAPYNEQFF.

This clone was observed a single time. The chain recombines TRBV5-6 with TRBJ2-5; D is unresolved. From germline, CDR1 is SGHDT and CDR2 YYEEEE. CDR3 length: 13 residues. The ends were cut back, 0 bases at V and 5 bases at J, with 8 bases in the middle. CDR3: CASSLESRETQYF. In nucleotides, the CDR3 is TGTGCCAGCAGCTTGGAGAGTCGGGAGACCCAGTACTTC.

The CDR3 bases are TGTGCCAGCCGAGAGGGGGCCAGCGCCGGGGAGCTGTTTTTT. Its protein is CASREGASAGELFF. The chain is built from TRBV27 and TRBJ2-2, with 7 bases lining up with TRBD1. The junction had 9 bases not matched to a gene; V was cut back by 8 bases and J by 6 bases. The CDR3 spans 14 residues. Germline V gene data show CDR1 as MNHEY and CDR2 as SMNVEV (reference sequence).

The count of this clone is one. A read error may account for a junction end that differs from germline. Here the CDR3 reads CSSSFVGEQYF. CDR3 coding DNA: TGTTCCAGCAGCTTTGTCGGCGAGCAGTACTTC. The chain carries TRBV7-9 and TRBJ2-7; D not resolved. The germline V gene has CDR1 SEHNR and CDR2 FQNEAQ (reference sequence). The CDR3 has 11 residues.